A selection of T cell receptor delta chains follows, all from one sample in a study of gamma-delta T cells after stem cell transplantation. TCRdb called clones anew from the RT-PCR reads with CATT. The sample consists of about 11,000 delta-chain clones, about two fifths of them appearing once. The specimen was gamma-delta T cells. Receptors were obtained from a human donor. It is not recorded whose cells these are; they may come from a transplant donor. The CDR3 runs from the conserved cysteine through the conserved F or W. Rows give clone size only sometimes, using once, few, many, or a class for an expanded clone.

CACDSSLLGAPQKFWDTRQMFF	TRDV2	NA	TRDJ3
CALGELLASTVPWGTWTDKLIF	TRDV1	NA	TRDJ1
CALGELFNWLGDTDKLIF	TRDV1	few	TRDJ1
CALGGLVPRTLNAAAQLFF	TRDV1	few	TRDJ2
CALGEVLRTGGYRTAQLFF	TRDV1	NA	TRDJ2
CALGGRSLPYWGIRFALTDKLIF	TRDV1	few	TRDJ1
CALGLRDFLEYWDTDKLIF	TRDV1	NA	TRDJ1
CAFTSRYSTVLGDRGYTDTLIF	TRDV3	NA	TRDJ1
CALGVSGVLNPNWGILKGTDKLIF	TRDV1	few	TRDJ1
CAFPSSPFLRGLLGSYTDKLIF	TRDV3	NA	TRDJ1
CACDRPTLGDTLLTAQLFF	TRDV2	few	TRDJ2
CACDTGDSPGDMKFWDTRPMFF	TRDV2	NA	TRDJ3
CACDTVLRWGDTDKLIF	TRDV2	NA	TRDJ1
CALGEPKAFLNWGQRWPPLDKLIF	TRDV1	NA	TRDJ1
CALGELRTLLGADKLIF	TRDV1	NA	TRDJ1